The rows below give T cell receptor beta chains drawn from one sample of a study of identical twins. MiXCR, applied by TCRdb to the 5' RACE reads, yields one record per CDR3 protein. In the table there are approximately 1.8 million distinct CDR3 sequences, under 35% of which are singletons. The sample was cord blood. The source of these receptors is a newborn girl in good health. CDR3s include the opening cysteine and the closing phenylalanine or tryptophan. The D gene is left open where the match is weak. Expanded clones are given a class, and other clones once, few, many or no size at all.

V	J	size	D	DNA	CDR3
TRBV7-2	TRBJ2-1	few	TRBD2	TGTGCCAGCAGCTCGCCGACTAGCGGGTCAGGGACGGCCTACAATGAGCAGTTCTTC	CASSSPTSGSGTAYNEQFF
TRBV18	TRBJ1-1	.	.	TGTGCCACCTCCCTCACGACAGAGAACACTGAAGCTTTCTTT	CATSLTTENTEAFF
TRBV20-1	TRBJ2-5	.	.	TGCAGTGCTAGTGGGGGTTGGTACCAAGAGACCCAGTACTTC	CSASGGWYQETQYF
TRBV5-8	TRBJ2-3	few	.	TGTGCCAGCAGCGTGGGGGGGCGCTCAGATACGCAGTATTTT	CASSVGGRSDTQYF
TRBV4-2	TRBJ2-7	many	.	TGTGCCAGCAGCCCCCACCCCGACAGGACCTACGAGCAGTACTTC	CASSPHPDRTYEQYF
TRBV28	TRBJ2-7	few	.	TGTGCCAGCAGTGTCAAGAGCGAGCAGTACTTC	CASSVKSEQYF
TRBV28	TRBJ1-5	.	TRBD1	TGTGCCAGCAGGCGAGGCAGGGGGCCCAATCAGCCCCAGCATTTT	CASRRGRGPNQPQHF
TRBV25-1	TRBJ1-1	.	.	TGTGCCAGCCAACGGACCGTCGGAGGGAACACTGAAGCTTTCTTT	CASQRTVGGNTEAFF
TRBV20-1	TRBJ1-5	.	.	TGCAGTGCTAGAAGGCTGGGTGGGGGCAATCAGCCCCAGCATTTT	CSARRLGGGNQPQHF
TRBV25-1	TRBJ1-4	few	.	TGTGCCAGCAGTGAGGTTCAGCGTAATGAAAAACTGTTTTTT	CASSEVQRNEKLFF
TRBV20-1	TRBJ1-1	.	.	TGCAGTGCTCTCAGGGATTCAGCTTTCTTT	CSALRDSAFF
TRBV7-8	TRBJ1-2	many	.	TGTGCCAGCAGCTTAGCGATAGGGTTCACCTATGGCTACACCTTC	CASSLAIGFTYGYTF
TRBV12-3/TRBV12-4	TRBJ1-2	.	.	TGTGCCAGCAGTTTTTCAGGGTTGCCCTATGGCTACACCTTC	CASSFSGLPYGYTF
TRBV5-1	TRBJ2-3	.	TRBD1	TGCGCCAGCAGTTCTCCGGGACAGGGTCCGGATACGCAGTATTTT	CASSSPGQGPDTQYF
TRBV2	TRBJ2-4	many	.	TGTGCCTACACCCTAAGGGCCGGAATAAAAAACATTCAGTACTTC	CAYTLRAGIKNIQYF
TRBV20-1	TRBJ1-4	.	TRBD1	TGCAGTGCTAGGGGACAGGGTAAAGGGGAAAAACTGTTTTTT	CSARGQGKGEKLFF
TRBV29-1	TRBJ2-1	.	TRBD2	TGCAGCGTTGACACCCTACTAGCGGACTCCTACAATGAGCAGTTCTTC	CSVDTLLADSYNEQFF
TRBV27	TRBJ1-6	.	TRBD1	TGTGCCAGCAGTTTACGGTGGGGACAGGGGGAATTACCCCTCCACTTT	CASSLRWGQGELPLHF